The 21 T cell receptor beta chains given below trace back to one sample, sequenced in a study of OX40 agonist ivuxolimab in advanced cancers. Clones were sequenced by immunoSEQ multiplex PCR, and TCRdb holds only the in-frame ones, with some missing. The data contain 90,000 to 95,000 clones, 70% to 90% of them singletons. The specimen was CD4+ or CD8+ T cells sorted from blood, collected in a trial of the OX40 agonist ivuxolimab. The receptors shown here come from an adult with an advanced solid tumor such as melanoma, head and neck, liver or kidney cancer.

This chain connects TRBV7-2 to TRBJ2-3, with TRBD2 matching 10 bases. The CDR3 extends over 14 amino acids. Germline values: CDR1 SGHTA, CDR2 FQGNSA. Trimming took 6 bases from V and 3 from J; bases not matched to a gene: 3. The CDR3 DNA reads TGTGCCAGCAGTTCGGGACTAGCGACAGATACGCAGTATTTT. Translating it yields CASSSGLATDTQYF. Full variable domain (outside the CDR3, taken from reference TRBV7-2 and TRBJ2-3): GAGVSQSPSNKVTEKGKDVELRCDPISGHTALYWYRQSLGQGLEFLIYFQGNSAPDKSGLPSDRFSAERTGGSVSTLTIQRTQQEDSAVYLCASSSGLATDTQYFGPGTRLTVL.

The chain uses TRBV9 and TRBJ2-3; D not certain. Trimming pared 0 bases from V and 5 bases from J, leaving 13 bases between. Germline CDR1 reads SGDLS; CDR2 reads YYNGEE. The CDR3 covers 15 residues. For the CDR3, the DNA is TGTGCCAGCAGCGTAGTACCCGGAGTAGGAGATACGCAGTATTTT. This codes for CASSVVPGVGDTQYF. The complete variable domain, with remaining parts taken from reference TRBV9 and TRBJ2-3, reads DSGVTQTPKHLITATGQRVTLRCSPRSGDLSVYWYQQSLDQGLQFLIQYYNGEERAKGNILERFSAQQFPDLHSELNLSSLELGDSALYFCASSVVPGVGDTQYFGPGTRLTVL.

CDR3 sequence: CASSPTEGASGTQYF. CDR3 DNA sequence: TGTGCCAGCAGCCCGACGGAGGGTGCGTCCGGGACCCAGTACTTC. The chain recombines TRBV5-5 with TRBJ2-5; D may be TRBD2 (6 bases). Germline CDR1 SGHKS, CDR2 YYEKEE (reference sequence). The ends were cut back, 4 bases at V and 7 bases at J, with 20 bases in the middle. The CDR3 spans 15 residues.

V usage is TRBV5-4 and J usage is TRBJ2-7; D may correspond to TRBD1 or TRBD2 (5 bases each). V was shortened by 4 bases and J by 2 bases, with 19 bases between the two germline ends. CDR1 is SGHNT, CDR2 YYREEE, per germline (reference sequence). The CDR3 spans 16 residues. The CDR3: CASSPTTAKGAYEQYF. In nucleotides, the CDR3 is TGTGCCAGCAGCCCAACGACAGCTAAGGGAGCCTACGAGCAGTACTTC.

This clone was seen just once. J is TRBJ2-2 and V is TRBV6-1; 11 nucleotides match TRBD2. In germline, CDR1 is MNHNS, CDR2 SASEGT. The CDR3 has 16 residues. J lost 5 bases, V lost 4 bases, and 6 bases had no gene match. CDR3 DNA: TGTGCCAGCAGTGGTTTTCTAGCGGGAGGTACCGGGGAGCTGTTTTTT. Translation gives CASSGFLAGGTGELFF.

The CDR3 loop reads CASRPSKGRTISGANVLTF. In DNA, the CDR3 is TGTGCCAGCAGACCCTCGAAGGGAAGGACTATCTCTGGGGCCAACGTCCTGACTTTC. The chain has TRBV28 and TRBJ2-6; D perhaps matches TRBD2 (6 bases). Between the trimmed V and J ends, which lost 6 bases and 0 bases, there was a span of 21 bases. This CDR3 has 19 amino acids. Germline CDR1 is MDHEN and CDR2 is SYDVKM.

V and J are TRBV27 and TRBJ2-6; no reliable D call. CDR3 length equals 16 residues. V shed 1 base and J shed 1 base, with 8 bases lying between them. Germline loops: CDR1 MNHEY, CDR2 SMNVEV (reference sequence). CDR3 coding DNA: TGTGCCAGCAGTTTATTGGACCCATCTGGGGCCAACGTCCTGACTTTC. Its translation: CASSLLDPSGANVLTF.

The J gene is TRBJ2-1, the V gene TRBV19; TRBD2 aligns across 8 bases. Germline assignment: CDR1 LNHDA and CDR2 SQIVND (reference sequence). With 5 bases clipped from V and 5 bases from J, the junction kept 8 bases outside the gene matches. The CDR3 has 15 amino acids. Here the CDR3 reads CASSLQRGTNNEQFF. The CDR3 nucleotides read TGTGCCAGTAGTCTTCAGCGGGGGACAAACAATGAGCAGTTCTTC.

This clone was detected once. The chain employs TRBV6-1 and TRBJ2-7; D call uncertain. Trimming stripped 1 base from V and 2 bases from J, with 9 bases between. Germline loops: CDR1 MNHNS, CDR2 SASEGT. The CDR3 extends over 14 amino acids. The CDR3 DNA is TGTGCCAGCAGTGAAGTGAGGTATACCTACGAGCAGTACTTC. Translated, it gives CASSEVRYTYEQYF.

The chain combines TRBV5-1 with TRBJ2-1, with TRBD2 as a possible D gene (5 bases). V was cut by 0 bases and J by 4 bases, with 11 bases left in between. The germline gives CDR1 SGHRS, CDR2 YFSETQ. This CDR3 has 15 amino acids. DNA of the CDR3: TGCGCCAGCAGCTTGGGGTCAACGGGATACAATGAGCAGTTCTTC. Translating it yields CASSLGSTGYNEQFF.

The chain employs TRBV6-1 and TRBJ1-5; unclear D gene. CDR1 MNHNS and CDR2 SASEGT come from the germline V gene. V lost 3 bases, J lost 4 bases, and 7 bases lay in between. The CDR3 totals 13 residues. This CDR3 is CASSDFWNQPQHF. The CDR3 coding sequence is TGTGCCAGCAGTGATTTCTGGAATCAGCCCCAGCATTTT.

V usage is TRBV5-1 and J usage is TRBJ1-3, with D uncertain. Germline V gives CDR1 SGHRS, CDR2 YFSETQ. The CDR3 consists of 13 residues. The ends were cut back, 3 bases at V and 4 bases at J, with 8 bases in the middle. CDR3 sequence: CASSSDMGNTIYF. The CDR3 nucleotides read TGCGCCAGCAGCTCCGACATGGGAAACACCATATATTTT. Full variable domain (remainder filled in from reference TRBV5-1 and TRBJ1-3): KAGVTQTPRYLIKTRGQQVTLSCSPISGHRSVSWYQQTPGQGLQFLFEYFSETQRNKGNFPGRFSGRQFSNSRSEMNVSTLELGDSALYLCASSSDMGNTIYFGEGSWLTVV.

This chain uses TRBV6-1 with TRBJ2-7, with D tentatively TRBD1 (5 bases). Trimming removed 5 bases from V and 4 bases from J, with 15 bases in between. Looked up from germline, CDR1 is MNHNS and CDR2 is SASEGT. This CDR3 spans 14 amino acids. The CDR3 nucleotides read TGTGCCAGCAGTCAGGCAGGGTTAGAGTACGAGCAGTACTTC. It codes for CASSQAGLEYEQYF.

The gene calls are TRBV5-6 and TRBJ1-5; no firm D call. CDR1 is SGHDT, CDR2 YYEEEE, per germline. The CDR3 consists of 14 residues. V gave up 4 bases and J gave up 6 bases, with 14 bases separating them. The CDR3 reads CASSLTPFGQPQHF. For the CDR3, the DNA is TGTGCCAGCAGCCTTACGCCTTTTGGTCAGCCCCAGCATTTT.

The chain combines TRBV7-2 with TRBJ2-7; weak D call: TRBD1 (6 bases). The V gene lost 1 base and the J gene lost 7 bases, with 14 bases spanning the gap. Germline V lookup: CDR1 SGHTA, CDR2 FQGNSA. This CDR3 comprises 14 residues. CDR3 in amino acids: CASSLGAFRGEQYV. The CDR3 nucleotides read TGTGCCAGCAGCTTAGGGGCCTTCAGGGGAGAGCAGTACGTC.

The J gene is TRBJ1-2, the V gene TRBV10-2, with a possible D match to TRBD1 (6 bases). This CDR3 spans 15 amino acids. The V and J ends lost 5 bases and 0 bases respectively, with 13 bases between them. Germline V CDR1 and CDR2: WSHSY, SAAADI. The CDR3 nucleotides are TGCGCCAGCAGTCCGACTAACAGGGCTAACTATGGCTACACCTTC. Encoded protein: CASSPTNRANYGYTF.

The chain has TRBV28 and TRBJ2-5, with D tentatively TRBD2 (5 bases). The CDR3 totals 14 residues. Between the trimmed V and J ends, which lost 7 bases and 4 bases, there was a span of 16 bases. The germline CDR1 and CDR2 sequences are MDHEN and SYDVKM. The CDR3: CASKSPAGVETQYF. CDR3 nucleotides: TGTGCCAGCAAGAGCCCTGCGGGCGTAGAGACCCAGTACTTC.

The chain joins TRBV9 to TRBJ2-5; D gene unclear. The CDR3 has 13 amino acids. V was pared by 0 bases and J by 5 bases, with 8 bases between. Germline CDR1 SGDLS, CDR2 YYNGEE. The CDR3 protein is CASSVDGWETQYF. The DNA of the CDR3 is TGTGCCAGCAGCGTAGACGGGTGGGAGACCCAGTACTTC.

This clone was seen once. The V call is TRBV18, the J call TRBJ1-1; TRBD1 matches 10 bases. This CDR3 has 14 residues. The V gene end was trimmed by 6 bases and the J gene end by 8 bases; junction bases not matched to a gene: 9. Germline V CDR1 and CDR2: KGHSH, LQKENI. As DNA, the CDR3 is TGTGCCAGCTCTCCCGGGACAGGGGTTTTGGAAGCTTTCTTT. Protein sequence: CASSPGTGVLEAFF.

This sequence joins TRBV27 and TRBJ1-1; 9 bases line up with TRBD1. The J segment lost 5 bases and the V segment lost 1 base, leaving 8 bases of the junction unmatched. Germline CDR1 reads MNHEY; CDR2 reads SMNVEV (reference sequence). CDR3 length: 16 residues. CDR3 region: CASSLLKGTGRTEAFF. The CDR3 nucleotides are TGTGCCAGCAGTTTATTAAAAGGGACAGGGAGGACTGAAGCTTTCTTT.

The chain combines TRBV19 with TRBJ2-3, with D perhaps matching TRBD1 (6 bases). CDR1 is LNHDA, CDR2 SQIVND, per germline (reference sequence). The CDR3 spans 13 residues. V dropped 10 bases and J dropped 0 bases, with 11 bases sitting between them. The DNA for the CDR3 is TGTGCCACCTCAGGGGCGAGCACAGATACGCAGTATTTT. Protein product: CATSGASTDTQYF.